This is a list of T cell receptor beta chains from one sample in a study of blood T cell repertoires in COVID-19. Measured with immunoSEQ multiplex PCR; TCRdb has only the in-frame clones, and not every one. The sample holds 150,000 to 200,000 clones, roughly 87% seen once. The sample taken for sequencing was PBMCs or T cells enriched from blood (not recorded which). The receptors come from a woman in her fifties or sixties who had recovered from COVID-19. CDR3s include the opening cysteine and the closing phenylalanine or tryptophan. Each record gives: J gene, V gene, CDR3 protein.

J gene: TRBJ1-5
V gene: TRBV5-1
CDR3 protein: CASSLEGADQPQHF

J gene: TRBJ2-7
V gene: TRBV7-2
CDR3 protein: CASSLKTGGSYEQYF

J gene: TRBJ2-1
V gene: TRBV18
CDR3 protein: CASSPRLGSNNEQFF

J gene: TRBJ2-1
V gene: TRBV4-3
CDR3 protein: CASSRRLQMNNEQFF

J gene: TRBJ2-2
V gene: TRBV6-5
CDR3 protein: CASSYYGQGDTGELFF

J gene: TRBJ2-1
V gene: TRBV25-1
CDR3 protein: CASRRDFNEQFF

J gene: TRBJ2-7
V gene: TRBV5-4
CDR3 protein: CASSPGGSGASYEQYF

J gene: TRBJ1-3
V gene: TRBV6-5
CDR3 protein: CASSYGTGAGNTIYF

J gene: TRBJ2-7
V gene: TRBV23-1
CDR3 protein: CASTLGQGSYEQYF

J gene: TRBJ2-1
V gene: TRBV18
CDR3 protein: CASSPTGTSGYNEQFF

J gene: TRBJ2-7
V gene: TRBV6-5
CDR3 protein: CASSYSPGSYEQYF

J gene: TRBJ2-5
V gene: TRBV6-4
CDR3 protein: CASRRTVETQYF

J gene: TRBJ1-1
V gene: TRBV3-1/TRBV3-2
CDR3 protein: CASSQANTEAFF

J gene: TRBJ2-2
V gene: TRBV18
CDR3 protein: CASSPLTGSSRHGELFF

J gene: TRBJ2-5
V gene: TRBV27
CDR3 protein: CASSFWGDRVETQYF

J gene: TRBJ1-2
V gene: TRBV4-1
CDR3 protein: CASSRDTGGDYGYTF

J gene: TRBJ2-1
V gene: TRBV11-2
CDR3 protein: CASSLWWSEQFF

J gene: TRBJ1-2
V gene: TRBV14
CDR3 protein: CASSLQGYYGYTF

J gene: TRBJ2-1
V gene: TRBV19
CDR3 protein: CASSIDPPAGGRSEQFF

J gene: TRBJ2-1
V gene: TRBV18
CDR3 protein: CASSPPWGPYNEQFF

J gene: TRBJ2-6
V gene: TRBV19
CDR3 protein: CASTRQRYGANVLTF

J gene: TRBJ2-2
V gene: TRBV7-6
CDR3 protein: CASSYGDHTGELFF

J gene: TRBJ2-7
V gene: TRBV10-2
CDR3 protein: CASSETLAPASSYEQYF

J gene: TRBJ2-1
V gene: TRBV7-9
CDR3 protein: CASSLLAGGFYEQFF

J gene: TRBJ2-1
V gene: TRBV7-8
CDR3 protein: CASSLASGTRSYNEQFF

J gene: TRBJ2-7
V gene: TRBV3-1/TRBV3-2
CDR3 protein: CASSQAKDRGTRSFYEQYF

J gene: TRBJ2-5
V gene: TRBV7-2
CDR3 protein: CASSLFGVSGQETQYF

J gene: TRBJ2-7
V gene: TRBV6-1
CDR3 protein: CASSERGSASYEQYF

J gene: TRBJ2-5
V gene: TRBV30
CDR3 protein: CAWSEGASQETQYF

J gene: TRBJ1-3
V gene: TRBV29-1
CDR3 protein: CSATRAGNTIYF

J gene: TRBJ2-7
V gene: TRBV30
CDR3 protein: CAWNRVYEQYF

J gene: TRBJ2-2
V gene: TRBV5-8
CDR3 protein: CASSRNPSGRSSGELFF

J gene: TRBJ2-7
V gene: TRBV7-9
CDR3 protein: CASSTPRTSGPSYEQYF

J gene: TRBJ2-3
V gene: TRBV2
CDR3 protein: CASSAGLSADTQYF

J gene: TRBJ1-1
V gene: TRBV3-1/TRBV3-2
CDR3 protein: CASSAQGLAFF

J gene: TRBJ2-7
V gene: TRBV21-1
CDR3 protein: CASSLFGGGSSEQYF

J gene: TRBJ2-1
V gene: TRBV5-1
CDR3 protein: CASSLILAGGMTYNEQFF

J gene: TRBJ2-1
V gene: TRBV28
CDR3 protein: CASSPPLGGSTNEQFF

J gene: TRBJ2-2
V gene: TRBV10-3
CDR3 protein: CAISERTGPMNTGELFF

J gene: TRBJ1-1
V gene: TRBV3-1/TRBV3-2
CDR3 protein: CASNPNGANTEAFF

J gene: TRBJ1-6
V gene: TRBV7-9
CDR3 protein: CASSGDRDNSPLHF

J gene: TRBJ2-1
V gene: TRBV24-1
CDR3 protein: CATSDPTGRNEQFF

J gene: TRBJ2-1
V gene: TRBV9
CDR3 protein: CASSVGTSDNEQFF

J gene: TRBJ1-2
V gene: TRBV4-2
CDR3 protein: CASSHRDRFGYGYTF

J gene: TRBJ2-7
V gene: TRBV4-1
CDR3 protein: CASRLRASGLAESYEQYF